The following is a T cell receptor (beta chain) sequence with its context. The data derive from a study of cytomegalovirus exposure and HLA in healthy donors. The primer mix had 60 Vbeta and 13 Jbeta primers. Clones were read by immunoSEQ multiplex PCR, and TCRdb kept only the in-frame ones, dropping some. The sample contains some 110,000 clones, 70% to 80% of which appear only once. The CDR3 sequence is 15 residues long. Germline-derived CDR1 and CDR2 are LNHDA and SQIVND (reference sequence). Trimming at V came to 8 bases and at J to 3 bases, leaving 9 bases not matched to a gene. This chain links TRBV19 with TRBJ2-2; 7 bases line up with TRBD1. The receptor comes from a man between 60 and 75 years old in good health and CMV-seronegative. The material sequenced was PBMCs. CDR3 amino acids: CASATDRVYTGELFF. In DNA, the CDR3 is TGTGCCAGTGCCACTGACAGGGTGTACACCGGGGAGCTGTTTTTT.